The 5 T cell receptor beta chains listed next were all sequenced from one sample in a study of blood T cell repertoires in COVID-19. Generated by immunoSEQ multiplex PCR, the TCRdb table keeps only in-frame clones and is missing some. In the table there are fewer than 200,000 clones, 86% of which are singletons. The sample consisted of PBMCs or T cells enriched from blood (not recorded which). All receptors come from a woman in her thirties or forties in a cohort exposed to, infected with or recovered from COVID-19 (not recorded which).

The chain carries TRBV10-2 and TRBJ2-2, with 9 bases identical to TRBD2. The V gene's germline CDR1 is WSHSY and CDR2 SAAADI. This CDR3 is 12 amino acids long. J lost 5 bases, V lost 8 bases, and 0 bases had no gene match. The CDR3 is CASLAGTGELFF. The CDR3 bases are TGCGCCAGCCTAGCGGGGACCGGGGAGCTGTTTTTT.

The rearrangement joins TRBV5-1 to TRBJ1-2, with TRBD1 identical over 7 bases. This CDR3 region has 15 residues. CDR1 is SGHRS, CDR2 YFSETQ, per germline. V shed 0 bases and J 4 bases; nucleotides not matched to a gene: 6. CDR3: CASSLGRGTAYGYTF. CDR3 coding DNA: TGCGCCAGCAGCTTGGGCAGGGGGACGGCCTATGGCTACACCTTC.

This chain joins TRBV11-2 and TRBJ1-2; D perhaps matches TRBD1 (5 bases). The CDR3 is made up of 13 amino acids. V gave up 4 bases and J gave up 4 bases, with 10 bases separating them. Germline values: CDR1 SGHAT, CDR2 FQNNGV. CDR3 loop: CASSSRGSYGYTF. The CDR3 DNA reads as TGTGCCAGCAGCTCCCGGGGGTCCTATGGCTACACCTTC.

J is TRBJ2-6 and V is TRBV4-3; TRBD1 agrees at 9 bases. Germline V CDR1 and CDR2: LGHNA, YSLEER. The ends lost 3 bases at V and 2 bases at J; junction bases unmatched: 2. The CDR3 length is 16 residues. The CDR3, as DNA: TGCGCCAGCAGCCAGGGGGACAGGGCTGGGGCCAACGTCCTGACTTTC. This gives the protein CASSQGDRAGANVLTF.

Here the CDR3 DNA reads TGTGCCAGCAGTTACAGTCTACGACATAACTATGGCTACACCTTC. Amino acid sequence: CASSYSLRHNYGYTF. The rearrangement joins TRBV6-5 to TRBJ1-2; no definite D call. The CDR3 spans 15 residues. Germline V CDR1 and CDR2: MNHEY, SVGAGI. With 2 bases removed from V and 1 base from J, the gap between germline ends came to 11 bases.